This T cell receptor (beta chain) was captured by sequencing in a study of blood T cell repertoires in COVID-19. Study in general: COVID-19 samples collected from the United States, Italy and Spain covered acute and convalescent phases. Sources were T cells, B-cell-depleted T cells, or PBMCs; the material itself was cDNA or gDNA.

In the original analysis: Estimates of nucleated cell counts were drawn from the amplification of reference gene primers. Profiled with immunoSEQ multiplex PCR; TCRdb holds only in-frame clones, not every one. The V and J calls and clone size come from that table; D and trimming were worked out from the DNA. The sample consists of around 180,000 clones, 80% to 90% of them appearing once. Trimming left V 3 bases short and J 5 bases short, with 13 bases between. CDR1 and CDR2 (germline): LNHDA, SQIVND (reference sequence). This CDR3 has 15 amino acids. The gene calls are TRBV19 and TRBJ1-4; a possible D gene is TRBD1 (5 bases). The receptor's source is a man aged 35 to 55 with active or convalescent COVID-19. Sequencing was performed on peripheral blood. CDR3 loop: CASSISQGGNEKLFF. The CDR3 coding sequence is TGTGCCAGTAGTATCTCCCAGGGTGGCAATGAAAAACTGTTTTTT.